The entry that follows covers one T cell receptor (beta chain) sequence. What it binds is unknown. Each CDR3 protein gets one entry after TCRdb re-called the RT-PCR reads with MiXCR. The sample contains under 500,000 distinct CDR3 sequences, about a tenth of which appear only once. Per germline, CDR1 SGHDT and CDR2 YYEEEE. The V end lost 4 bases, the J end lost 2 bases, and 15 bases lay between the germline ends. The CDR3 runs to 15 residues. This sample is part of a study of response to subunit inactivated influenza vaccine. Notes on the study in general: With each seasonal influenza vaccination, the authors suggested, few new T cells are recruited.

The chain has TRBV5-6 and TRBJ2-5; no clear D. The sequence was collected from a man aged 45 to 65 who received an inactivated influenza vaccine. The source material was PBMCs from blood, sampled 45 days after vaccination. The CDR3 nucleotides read TGTGCCAGCAGCCATTTAACAAGGGCGCAAGAGACCCAGTACTTC. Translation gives CASSHLTRAQETQYF.